This TCR beta chain was sequenced in a study of T cells after yellow fever vaccination. CDR1 SGHTA and CDR2 FQGNSA come from the germline V gene. The V end was cut by 5 bases, the J end by 0 bases, with 10 bases between. This CDR3 has 14 residues. This clonotype was counted at least ten times. 5'RACE template switching generated TCR cDNA, adding a universal primer site and UMIs. MiXCR was run by TCRdb on the 5' RACE reads, yielding one entry per CDR3 protein. The repertoire has approximately 330,000 distinct CDR3 sequences, over 3.5% of them found once; the top ten carry under 30%. The receptor was derived from a young man who received the YFV17D yellow fever vaccine. This sequence joins TRBV7-2 and TRBJ1-1; D unclear. This sample comprised PBMCs, obtained 5 days after the yellow fever booster vaccination. In DNA form, the CDR3 reads TGTGCCAGCAGCCCCTTCGGCTTGAACACTGAAGCTTTCTTT. Amino acid sequence: CASSPFGLNTEAFF.